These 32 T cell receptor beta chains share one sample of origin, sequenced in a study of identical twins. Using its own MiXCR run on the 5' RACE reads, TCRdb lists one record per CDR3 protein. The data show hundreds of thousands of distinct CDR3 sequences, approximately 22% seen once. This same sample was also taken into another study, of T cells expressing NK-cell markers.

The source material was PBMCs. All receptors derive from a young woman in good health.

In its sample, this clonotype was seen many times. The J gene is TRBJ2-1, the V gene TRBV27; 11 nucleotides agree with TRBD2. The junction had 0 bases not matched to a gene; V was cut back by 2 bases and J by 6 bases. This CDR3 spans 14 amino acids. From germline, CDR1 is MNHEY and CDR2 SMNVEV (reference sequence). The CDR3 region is CASSLLAGGNEQFF. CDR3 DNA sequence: TGTGCCAGCAGTTTACTAGCGGGAGGCAATGAGCAGTTCTTC.

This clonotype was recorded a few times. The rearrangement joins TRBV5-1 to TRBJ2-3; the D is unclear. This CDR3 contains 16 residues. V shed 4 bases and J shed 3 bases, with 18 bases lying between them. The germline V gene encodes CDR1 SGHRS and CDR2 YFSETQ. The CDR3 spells CASSRTSSAGTDTQYF. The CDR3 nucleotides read TGCGCCAGCAGCCGAACCTCCTCCGCTGGGACAGATACGCAGTATTTT.

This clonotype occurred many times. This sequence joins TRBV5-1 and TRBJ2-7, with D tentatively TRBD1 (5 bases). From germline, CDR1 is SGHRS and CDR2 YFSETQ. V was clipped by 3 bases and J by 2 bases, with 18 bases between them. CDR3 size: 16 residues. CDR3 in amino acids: CASSSLQVKGTYEQYF. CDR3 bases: TGCGCCAGCAGCTCACTACAGGTAAAGGGAACCTACGAGCAGTACTTC.

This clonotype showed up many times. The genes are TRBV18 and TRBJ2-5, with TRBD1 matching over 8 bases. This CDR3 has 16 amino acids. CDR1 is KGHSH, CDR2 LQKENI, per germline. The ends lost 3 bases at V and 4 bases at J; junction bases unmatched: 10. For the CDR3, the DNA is TGTGCCAGCTCACCGGCCCAGACAGGGGTCGGAGAGACCCAGTACTTC. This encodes CASSPAQTGVGETQYF.

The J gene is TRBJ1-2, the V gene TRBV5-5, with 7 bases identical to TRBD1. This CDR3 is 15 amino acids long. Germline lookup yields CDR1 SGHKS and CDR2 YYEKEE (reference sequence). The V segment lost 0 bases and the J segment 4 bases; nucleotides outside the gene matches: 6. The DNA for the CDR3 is TGTGCCAGCAGCTTGGAGCCGGGACAGTCCTATGGCTACACCTTC. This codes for CASSLEPGQSYGYTF.

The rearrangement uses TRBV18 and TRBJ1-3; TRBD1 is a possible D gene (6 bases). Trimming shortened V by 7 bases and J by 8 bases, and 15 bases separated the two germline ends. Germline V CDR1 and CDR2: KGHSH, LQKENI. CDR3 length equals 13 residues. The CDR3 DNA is TGTGCCAGCTTCACAGGGTACGTCGACACCATATATTTT. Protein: CASFTGYVDTIYF.

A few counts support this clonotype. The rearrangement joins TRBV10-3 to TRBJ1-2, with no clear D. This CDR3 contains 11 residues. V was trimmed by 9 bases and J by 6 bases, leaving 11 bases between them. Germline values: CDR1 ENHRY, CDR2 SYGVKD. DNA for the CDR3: TGTGCCATGGGAAGAGGGAATGGCTACACCTTC. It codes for CAMGRGNGYTF.

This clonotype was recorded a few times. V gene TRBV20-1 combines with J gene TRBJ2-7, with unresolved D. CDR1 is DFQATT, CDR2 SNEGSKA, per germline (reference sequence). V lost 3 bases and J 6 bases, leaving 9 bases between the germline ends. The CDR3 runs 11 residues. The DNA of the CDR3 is TGCAGTGCTAGTTCGCGCGGCGAGCAGTACTTC. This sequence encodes CSASSRGEQYF.

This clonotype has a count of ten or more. Here the CDR3 reads CASSPWGQGRGTDTQYF. DNA of the CDR3: TGTGCCAGCAGCCCATGGGGGCAGGGAAGAGGCACAGATACGCAGTATTTT. The chain joins TRBV7-9 to TRBJ2-3, with a tentative D call TRBD1 (6 bases). Germline V CDR1 and CDR2: SEHNR, FQNEAQ (reference sequence). The CDR3 is 17 residues long. Between the trimmed V and J ends, which lost 5 bases and 1 base, there was a span of 19 bases.

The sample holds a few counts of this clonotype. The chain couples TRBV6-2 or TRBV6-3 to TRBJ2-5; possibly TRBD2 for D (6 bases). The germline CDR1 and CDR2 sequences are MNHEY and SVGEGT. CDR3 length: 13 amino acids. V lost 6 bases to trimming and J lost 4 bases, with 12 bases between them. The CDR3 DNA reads TGTGCCAGCAGATGGGACTTGGGAGAGACCCAGTACTTC. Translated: CASRWDLGETQYF.

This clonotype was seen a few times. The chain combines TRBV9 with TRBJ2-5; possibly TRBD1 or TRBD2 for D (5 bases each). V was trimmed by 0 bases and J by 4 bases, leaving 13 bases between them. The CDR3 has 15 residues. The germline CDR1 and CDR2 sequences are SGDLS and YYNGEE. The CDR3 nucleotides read TGTGCCAGCAGCGTAGCTCAGGGACGCGGAGAGACCCAGTACTTC. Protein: CASSVAQGRGETQYF. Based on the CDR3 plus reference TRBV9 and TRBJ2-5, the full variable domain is DSGVTQTPKHLITATGQRVTLRCSPRSGDLSVYWYQQSLDQGLQFLIQYYNGEERAKGNILERFSAQQFPDLHSELNLSSLELGDSALYFCASSVAQGRGETQYFGPGTRLLVL.

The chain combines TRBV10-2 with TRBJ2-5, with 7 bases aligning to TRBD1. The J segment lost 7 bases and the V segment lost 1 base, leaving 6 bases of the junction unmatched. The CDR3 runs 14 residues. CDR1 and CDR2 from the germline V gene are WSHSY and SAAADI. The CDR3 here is CASSELATGVTQYF. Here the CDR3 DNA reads TGCGCCAGCAGTGAGTTGGCAACAGGGGTGACCCAGTACTTC.

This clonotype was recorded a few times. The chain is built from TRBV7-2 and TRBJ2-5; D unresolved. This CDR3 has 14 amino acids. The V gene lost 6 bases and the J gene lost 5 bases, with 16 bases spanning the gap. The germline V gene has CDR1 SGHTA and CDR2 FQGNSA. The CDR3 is CASRALMGAETQYF. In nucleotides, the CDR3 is TGTGCCAGCAGGGCCCTCATGGGCGCTGAGACCCAGTACTTC.

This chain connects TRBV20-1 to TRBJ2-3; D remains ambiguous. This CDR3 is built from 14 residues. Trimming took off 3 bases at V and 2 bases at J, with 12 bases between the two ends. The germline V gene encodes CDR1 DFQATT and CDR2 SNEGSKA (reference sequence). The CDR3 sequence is CSASLSRSTDTQYF. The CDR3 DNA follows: TGCAGTGCTAGTCTCTCGCGATCCACAGATACGCAGTATTTT.

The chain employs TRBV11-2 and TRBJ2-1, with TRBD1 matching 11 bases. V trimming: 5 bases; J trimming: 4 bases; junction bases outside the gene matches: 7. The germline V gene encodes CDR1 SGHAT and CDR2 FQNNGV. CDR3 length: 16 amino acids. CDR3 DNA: TGTGCCAGCAGCGCCCGGACAGGGGGCAAATACAATGAGCAGTTCTTC. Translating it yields CASSARTGGKYNEQFF.

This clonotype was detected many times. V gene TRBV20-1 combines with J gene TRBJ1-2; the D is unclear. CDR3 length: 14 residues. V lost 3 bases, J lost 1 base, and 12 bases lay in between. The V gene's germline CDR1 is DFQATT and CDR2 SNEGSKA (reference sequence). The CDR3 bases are TGCAGTGCTAGCTCCCCCGACAATAACTATGGCTACACCTTC. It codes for CSASSPDNNYGYTF.

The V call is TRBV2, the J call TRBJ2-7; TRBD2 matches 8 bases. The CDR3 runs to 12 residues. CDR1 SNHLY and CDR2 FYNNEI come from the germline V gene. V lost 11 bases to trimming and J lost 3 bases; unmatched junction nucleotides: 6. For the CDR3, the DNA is TGTGCCGGGACCGGGACTAGCTACGAGCAGTACTTC. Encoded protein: CAGTGTSYEQYF. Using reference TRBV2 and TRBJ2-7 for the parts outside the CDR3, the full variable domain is EPEVTQTPSHQVTQMGQEVILRCVPISNHLYFYWYRQILGQKVEFLVSFYNNEISEKSEIFDDQFSVERPDGSNFTLKIRSTKLEDSAMYFCAGTGTSYEQYFGPGTRLTVT.

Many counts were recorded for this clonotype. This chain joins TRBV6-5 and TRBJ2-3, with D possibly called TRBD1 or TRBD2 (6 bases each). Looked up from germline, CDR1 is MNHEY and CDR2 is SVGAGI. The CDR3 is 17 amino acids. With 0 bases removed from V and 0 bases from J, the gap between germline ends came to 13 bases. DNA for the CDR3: TGTGCCAGCAGTTACTCGAGGGGGGTAACTAGCACAGATACGCAGTATTTT. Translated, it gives CASSYSRGVTSTDTQYF.

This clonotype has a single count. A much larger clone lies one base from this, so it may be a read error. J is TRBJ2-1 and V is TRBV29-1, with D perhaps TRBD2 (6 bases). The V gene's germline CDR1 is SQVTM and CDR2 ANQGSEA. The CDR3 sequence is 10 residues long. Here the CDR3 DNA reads TGCAGCGGTAGCGGCAATGGGCAGTTCTTC. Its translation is CSGSGNGQFF.

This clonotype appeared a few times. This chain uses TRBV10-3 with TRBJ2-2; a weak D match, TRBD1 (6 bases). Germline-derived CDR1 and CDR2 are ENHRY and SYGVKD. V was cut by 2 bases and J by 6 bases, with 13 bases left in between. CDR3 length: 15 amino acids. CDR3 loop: CAISETGRVAGELFF. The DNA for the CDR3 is TGTGCCATCAGTGAGACAGGGCGCGTGGCCGGGGAGCTGTTTTTT.

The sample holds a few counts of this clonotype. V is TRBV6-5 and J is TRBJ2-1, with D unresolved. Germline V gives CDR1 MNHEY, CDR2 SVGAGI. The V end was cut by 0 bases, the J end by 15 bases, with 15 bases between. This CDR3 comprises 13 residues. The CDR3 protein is CASSYSLTLSTFF. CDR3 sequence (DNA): TGTGCCAGCAGTTACTCGTTGACTCTGTCTACGTTCTTC.

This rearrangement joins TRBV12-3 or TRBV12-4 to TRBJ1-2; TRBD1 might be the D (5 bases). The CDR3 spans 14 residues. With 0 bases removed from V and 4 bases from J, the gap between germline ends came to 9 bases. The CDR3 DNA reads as TGTGCCAGCAGTTTAGCCAGGAGGGGCTATGGCTACACCTTC. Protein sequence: CASSLARRGYGYTF.

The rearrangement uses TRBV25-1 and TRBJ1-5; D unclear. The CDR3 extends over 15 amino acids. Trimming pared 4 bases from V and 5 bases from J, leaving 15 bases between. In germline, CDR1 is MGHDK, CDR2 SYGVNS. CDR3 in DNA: TGTGCCAGCAGTGCCACGGGTTGGTCGGATCAGCCCCAGCATTTT. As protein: CASSATGWSDQPQHF.

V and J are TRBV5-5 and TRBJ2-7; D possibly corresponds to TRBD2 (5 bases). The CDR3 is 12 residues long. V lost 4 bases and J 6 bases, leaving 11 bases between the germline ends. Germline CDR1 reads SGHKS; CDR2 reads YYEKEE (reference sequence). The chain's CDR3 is CASSSTGVEQYF. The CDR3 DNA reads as TGTGCCAGCAGCAGCACCGGGGTCGAGCAGTACTTC.

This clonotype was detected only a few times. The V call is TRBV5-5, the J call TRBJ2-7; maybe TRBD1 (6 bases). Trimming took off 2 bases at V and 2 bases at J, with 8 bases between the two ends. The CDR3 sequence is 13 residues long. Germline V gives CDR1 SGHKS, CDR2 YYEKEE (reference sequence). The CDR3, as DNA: TGTGCCAGCAGCTTTCGACAGGCCTACGAGCAGTACTTC. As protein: CASSFRQAYEQYF.

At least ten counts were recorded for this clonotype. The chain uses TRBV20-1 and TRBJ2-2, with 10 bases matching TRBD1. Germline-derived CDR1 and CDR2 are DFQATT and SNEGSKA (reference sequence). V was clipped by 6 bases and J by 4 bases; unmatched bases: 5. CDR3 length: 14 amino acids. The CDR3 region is CSARTGGSTGELFF. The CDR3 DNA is TGCAGTGCGCGGACAGGGGGTTCCACCGGGGAGCTGTTTTTT.

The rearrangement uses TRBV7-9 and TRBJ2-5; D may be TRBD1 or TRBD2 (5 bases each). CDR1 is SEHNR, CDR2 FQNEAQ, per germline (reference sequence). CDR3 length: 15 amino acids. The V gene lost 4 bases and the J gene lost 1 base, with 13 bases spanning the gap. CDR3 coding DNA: TGTGCCAGCAGCTATACTGGGACCGCCCAAGAGACCCAGTACTTC. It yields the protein CASSYTGTAQETQYF.

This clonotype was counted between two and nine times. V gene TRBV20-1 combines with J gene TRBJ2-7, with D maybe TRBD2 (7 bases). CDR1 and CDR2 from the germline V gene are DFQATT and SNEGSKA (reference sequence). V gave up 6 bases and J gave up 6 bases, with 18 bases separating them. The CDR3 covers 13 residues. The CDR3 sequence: CSAERGAPSEQYF. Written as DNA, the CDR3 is TGCAGTGCGGAACGGGGGGCCCCCTCCGAGCAGTACTTC.

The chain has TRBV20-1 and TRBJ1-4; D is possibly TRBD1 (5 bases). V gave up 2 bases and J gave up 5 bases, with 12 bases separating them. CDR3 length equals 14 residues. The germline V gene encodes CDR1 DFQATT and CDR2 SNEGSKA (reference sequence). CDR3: CSARSPGENEKLFF. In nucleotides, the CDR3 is TGCAGTGCTAGATCTCCGGGGGAAAATGAAAAACTGTTTTTT.

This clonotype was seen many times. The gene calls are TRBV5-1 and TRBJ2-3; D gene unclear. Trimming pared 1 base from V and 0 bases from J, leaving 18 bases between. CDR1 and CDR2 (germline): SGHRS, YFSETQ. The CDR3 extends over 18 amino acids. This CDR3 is CASSLIPGNVGSTDTQYF. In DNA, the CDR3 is TGCGCCAGCAGCTTGATCCCTGGTAATGTTGGAAGCACAGATACGCAGTATTTT.

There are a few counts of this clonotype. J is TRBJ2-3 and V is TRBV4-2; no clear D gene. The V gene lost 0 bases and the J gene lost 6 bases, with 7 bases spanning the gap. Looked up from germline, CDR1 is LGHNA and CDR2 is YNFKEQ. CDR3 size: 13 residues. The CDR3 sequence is CASSQDHGDTQYF. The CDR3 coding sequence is TGTGCCAGCAGCCAAGATCATGGGGATACGCAGTATTTT.

CDR3 in amino acids: CASSYRGAGANTGELFF. The CDR3 region has the DNA TGTGCCAGCAGTTATAGGGGAGCGGGGGCGAACACCGGGGAGCTGTTTTTT. The rearrangement uses TRBV6-5 and TRBJ2-2; 8 bases map to TRBD2. Germline V gives CDR1 MNHEY, CDR2 SVGAGI. The V and J ends lost 3 bases and 0 bases, in that order; junction bases with no gene match: 6. The CDR3 totals 17 residues.